The 29 T cell receptor beta chains in this list originate from one sample, sequenced in a study of T cell repertoires in cytomegalovirus infection. Their recognized antigens are unknown. TCRdb processed the reads anew with MiXCR; each CDR3 protein has one entry. The sample lists a few hundred thousand distinct CDR3 sequences; roughly 34% were seen once. The sample was cultured PBMCs, taken from culture after CMV antigen stimulation. The receptors derive from a human donor in good health (CMV status not recorded). Some clones in this sample may be carry-over from other donors' samples.

This rearrangement joins TRBV7-9 to TRBJ1-6; D is perhaps TRBD1 (6 bases). Deletions cut 5 bases from V and 8 bases from J, with 10 bases between. Germline V lookup: CDR1 SEHNR, CDR2 FQNEAQ (reference sequence). The CDR3 is made up of 13 amino acids. The CDR3 loop reads CASSEDSHSPLHF. The CDR3 coding sequence is TGTGCCAGCAGCGAGGACAGTCATTCACCCCTCCACTTT.

This clonotype was counted at least ten times. The CDR3 DNA sequence: TGTGCCAGCAGCGCCCGCGGACTAGCGGGAGGGACAGATACGCAGTATTTT. Amino acids: CASSARGLAGGTDTQYF. J is TRBJ2-3 and V is TRBV7-8; 15 bases align to TRBD2. The CDR3 has 17 amino acids. CDR1 and CDR2 from the germline V gene are SGHVS and FQNEAQ. V was clipped by 5 bases and J by 3 bases; unmatched bases: 6.

This rearrangement joins TRBV15 to TRBJ1-1; D might be TRBD1 (5 bases). Trimming stripped 0 bases from V and 1 base from J, with 12 bases between. Per the germline V gene, CDR1 is LNHNV and CDR2 is YYDKDF (reference sequence). The CDR3 contains 16 residues. In nucleotides, the CDR3 is TGTGCCACCAGCAGAGATCACCGGGGGACGAACACTGAAGCTTTCTTT. Residues: CATSRDHRGTNTEAFF.

This clonotype was seen repeatedly, ten times or more. The CDR3 nucleotides read TGTGCCAGCAGCTTAGGGCCAGGGCCCTATGGCTACACCTTC. This gives the protein CASSLGPGPYGYTF. The chain employs TRBV7-2 and TRBJ1-2; weak D call: TRBD1 (5 bases). The CDR3 runs to 14 residues. V gave up 1 base and J gave up 4 bases, with 10 bases separating them. Germline loops: CDR1 SGHTA, CDR2 FQGNSA.

The chain uses TRBV6-2 or TRBV6-3 and TRBJ2-2; the D gene is possibly TRBD2 (6 bases). Germline V CDR1 and CDR2: MNHEY, SVGEGT. This CDR3 is built from 13 residues. V lost 5 bases and J 5 bases, leaving 9 bases between the germline ends. Here the CDR3 DNA reads TGTGCCAGCAGTGGGACTTGGACCGGGGAGCTGTTTTTT. It translates to CASSGTWTGELFF.

This clonotype showed up just a few times. The V call is TRBV19, the J call TRBJ1-5, with D uncertain. CDR1 and CDR2 from the germline V gene are LNHDA and SQIVND (reference sequence). Trimming took off 6 bases at V and 3 bases at J, with 12 bases between the two ends. There are 14 residues in the CDR3. The CDR3 DNA follows: TGTGCCAGTAGGGCTGGGAGGAACAATCAGCCCCAGCATTTT. It codes for CASRAGRNNQPQHF. The full variable domain, with the rest looked up from reference TRBV19 and TRBJ1-5, is DGGITQSPKYLFRKEGQNVTLSCEQNLNHDAMYWYRQDPGQGLRLIYYSQIVNDFQKGDIAEGYSVSREKKESFPLTVTSAQKNPTAFYLCASRAGRNNQPQHFGDGTRLSIL.

This clonotype was found many times. The DNA of the CDR3 is TGTGCCAGCAGTTTAGAGGGCGACGAGCAGTACGTC. This encodes CASSLEGDEQYV. V and J are TRBV12-3 or TRBV12-4 and TRBJ2-7, with no clear D. V was clipped by 1 base and J by 5 bases, with 6 bases between them. This CDR3 has 12 amino acids.

Ten or more counts support this clonotype. The V gene is TRBV7-2, the J gene TRBJ2-5; 9 bases line up with TRBD1. J lost 4 bases, V lost 5 bases, and 11 bases had no gene match. CDR1 is SGHTA and CDR2 is FQGNSA in the germline V gene. This CDR3 has 16 residues. The DNA for the CDR3 is TGTGCCAGCAGCCGAACGACACAGACAGGGGGAGAGACCCAGTACTTC. This translates into CASSRTTQTGGETQYF.

This chain links TRBV19 with TRBJ2-2, with D unresolved. The germline V gene encodes CDR1 LNHDA and CDR2 SQIVND (reference sequence). CDR3 size: 15 residues. The V end lost 7 bases, the J end lost 2 bases, and 14 bases lay between the germline ends. CDR3 DNA: TGTGCCAGTACCCAGTGGGTATTCAACACCGGGGAGCTGTTTTTT. Protein: CASTQWVFNTGELFF. The entire variable domain, with the rest obtained from reference TRBV19 and TRBJ2-2, is as follows: DGGITQSPKYLFRKEGQNVTLSCEQNLNHDAMYWYRQDPGQGLRLIYYSQIVNDFQKGDIAEGYSVSREKKESFPLTVTSAQKNPTAFYLCASTQWVFNTGELFFGEGSRLTVL.

This chain joins TRBV20-1 and TRBJ1-3, with D perhaps matching TRBD1 (5 bases). From germline, CDR1 is DFQATT and CDR2 SNEGSKA (reference sequence). This CDR3 has 14 amino acids. V was shortened by 0 bases and J by 4 bases, with 10 bases between the two germline ends. The CDR3 DNA follows: TGCAGTGCTAGAGATCCCAGGGCCGGAAACACCATATATTTT. Translated, it gives CSARDPRAGNTIYF.

With respect to this clonotype: Germline and junction disagree at one end, which may indicate a read error. The CDR3 coding sequence is TGTGCCAGCAGTTTGGGGCGTTCCTCCGAGCAGTACTTC. Translation: CASSLGRSSEQYF. This chain uses TRBV27 with TRBJ2-7, with a weak D call TRBD1 (5 bases). The CDR3 has 13 residues. The germline gives CDR1 MNHEY, CDR2 SMNVEV (reference sequence).

This clonotype came up many times. V is TRBV7-8 and J is TRBJ2-5, with D perhaps TRBD1 or TRBD2 (5 bases each). Between the trimmed V and J ends, which lost 5 bases and 5 bases, there was a span of 18 bases. CDR1 and CDR2 (germline): SGHVS, FQNEAQ. This CDR3 is 15 amino acids long. The CDR3 DNA sequence: TGTGCCAGCAGCCCACCTTCGAGGGGCCGGGAGACCCAGTACTTC. It translates to CASSPPSRGRETQYF.

This clonotype is a singleton in its sample. The J gene is TRBJ2-2, the V gene TRBV5-4; D possibly matches TRBD1 or TRBD2 (5 bases each). The V and J ends lost 5 bases and 0 bases respectively, with 14 bases between them. The CDR3 runs to 16 residues. Germline V lookup: CDR1 SGHNT, CDR2 YYREEE (reference sequence). This CDR3 is CASSPPGRSNTGELFF. DNA of the CDR3: TGTGCCAGCAGTCCACCGGGACGGTCGAACACCGGGGAGCTGTTTTTT.

A few counts support this clonotype. The chain has TRBV4-1 and TRBJ2-1, with 10 nucleotides matching TRBD2. Germline trimming cut 1 base from V and 7 bases from J; bases unmatched to any gene: 10. This CDR3 region has 17 residues. Germline V lookup: CDR1 MGHRA, CDR2 YSYEKL. The CDR3 DNA sequence: TGCGCCAGCAGCCAAGGATCCGCTAGCGGGAGTCTAAATGAGCAGTTCTTC. The encoded protein is CASSQGSASGSLNEQFF.

The chain recombines TRBV19 with TRBJ2-5; no reliable D call. Germline assignment: CDR1 LNHDA and CDR2 SQIVND (reference sequence). The CDR3 contains 15 residues. The V gene lost 6 bases and the J gene lost 5 bases, with 19 bases spanning the gap. The chain's CDR3 is CASSILGSPIETQYF. CDR3 in DNA: TGTGCCAGTAGCATTTTGGGTAGCCCAATCGAGACCCAGTACTTC. The full variable domain, completed using reference TRBV19 and TRBJ2-5, is DGGITQSPKYLFRKEGQNVTLSCEQNLNHDAMYWYRQDPGQGLRLIYYSQIVNDFQKGDIAEGYSVSREKKESFPLTVTSAQKNPTAFYLCASSILGSPIETQYFGPGTRLLVL.

This chain uses TRBV24-1 with TRBJ1-5; maybe TRBD1 (6 bases). Per the germline V gene, CDR1 is KGHDR and CDR2 is SFDVKD. The CDR3 sequence is 17 residues long. V lost 2 bases to trimming and J lost 1 base, with 14 bases between them. The CDR3, as DNA: TGTGCCACCAGTGATTCACGGACAGTAAGAAGCAATCAGCCCCAGCATTTT. It is translated as CATSDSRTVRSNQPQHF.

The table lists this clonotype with a few counts. J is TRBJ2-1 and V is TRBV28; D is unclear. V was trimmed by 10 bases and J by 0 bases, leaving 19 bases between them. CDR1 and CDR2 (germline): MDHEN, SYDVKM. The length of the CDR3 is 16 residues. The CDR3 spells CATLEKAPSSYNEQFF. The DNA for the CDR3 is TGTGCCACGCTGGAGAAGGCACCTAGCTCCTACAATGAGCAGTTCTTC.

This chain uses TRBV7-3 with TRBJ2-6; D gene uncertain. V dropped 3 bases and J dropped 0 bases, with 3 bases sitting between them. Germline lookup yields CDR1 SGHTA and CDR2 FQGTGA. This CDR3 spans 14 amino acids. CDR3 in amino acids: CASSFYSGANVLTF. The CDR3 DNA reads as TGTGCCAGCAGCTTTTACTCTGGGGCCAACGTCCTGACTTTC.

The genes are TRBV12-3 or TRBV12-4 and TRBJ2-1; no firm D call. The CDR3 length is 16 residues. V was cut by 1 base and J by 9 bases, with 19 bases left in between. The CDR3, as DNA: TGTGCCAGCAGTTTAGGCTCGGACCCTAGGTCAGGTGAGCAGTTCTTC. Its translation: CASSLGSDPRSGEQFF.

This chain uses TRBV9 with TRBJ2-3, with D hard to call. Trimming stripped 1 base from V and 2 bases from J, with 8 bases between. Germline CDR1 reads SGDLS; CDR2 reads YYNGEE. The CDR3 consists of 14 residues. CDR3 amino acids: CASSVSLFTDTQYF. For the CDR3, the DNA is TGTGCCAGCAGCGTAAGTCTATTCACAGATACGCAGTATTTT.

The table lists this clonotype with many counts. The chain recombines TRBV7-2 with TRBJ2-1; 10 positions agree with TRBD2. The CDR3 extends over 16 amino acids. Germline values: CDR1 SGHTA, CDR2 FQGNSA. Trimming took 5 bases from V and 4 from J; bases not matched to a gene: 8. The CDR3 reads CASSPETSGWYNEQFF. The DNA of the CDR3 is TGTGCCAGCAGCCCTGAGACTAGCGGGTGGTACAATGAGCAGTTCTTC.

V is TRBV5-6 and J is TRBJ2-1; the match to TRBD2 covers 12 bases. Germline lookup yields CDR1 SGHDT and CDR2 YYEEEE. The ends lost 6 bases at V and 4 bases at J; junction bases unmatched: 5. This CDR3 region has 15 residues. CDR3 loop: CASKRGTSGYNEQFF. DNA for the CDR3: TGTGCCAGCAAACGTGGGACTAGCGGGTACAATGAGCAGTTCTTC.

The sample holds a few counts of this clonotype. CDR3 sequence (DNA): TGTGCCAGCAGTCAAGACCCCGTAGAAGCTTTCTTT. Its translation is CASSQDPVEAFF. This chain links TRBV28 with TRBJ1-1, with D hard to call. Germline values: CDR1 MDHEN, CDR2 SYDVKM. V dropped 5 bases and J dropped 8 bases, with 12 bases sitting between them. The CDR3 has 12 amino acids.

The chain combines TRBV19 with TRBJ1-1; tentative D call: TRBD1 (5 bases). V lost 7 bases and J 5 bases, leaving 23 bases between the germline ends. This CDR3 spans 16 amino acids. Germline assignment: CDR1 LNHDA and CDR2 SQIVND (reference sequence). The CDR3 DNA sequence: TGTGCCAGTATGCCAGGAGGCGCGGGTGCAGGGACTGAAGCTTTCTTT. It codes for CASMPGGAGAGTEAFF.

This clonotype was picked up a small number of times. The rearrangement uses TRBV6-5 and TRBJ2-7; weak D call: TRBD1 (6 bases). Germline values: CDR1 MNHEY, CDR2 SVGAGI. V lost 0 bases and J lost 5, with 8 bases in between. The CDR3 is made up of 13 amino acids. Written as DNA, the CDR3 is TGTGCCAGCAGTTACTCTCAGGGGAACGAGCAGTACTTC. This translates into CASSYSQGNEQYF.

The chain couples TRBV11-2 to TRBJ2-7; 11 bases agree with TRBD2. Per germline, CDR1 SGHAT and CDR2 FQNNGV. The CDR3 has 12 amino acids. After removal of 5 bases from V and 7 bases from J, the junction contained 1 base not matched to a gene. The CDR3 DNA sequence: TGTGCCAGCAGCCGACTAGCGGGAGAGCAGTACTTC. Its protein is CASSRLAGEQYF.

This clonotype showed up just a few times. In nucleotides, the CDR3 is TGTGCCAGCAGTGTATATAGCGGAAGATTAGACAATGAGCAGTTCTTC. As protein: CASSVYSGRLDNEQFF. The chain has TRBV28 and TRBJ2-1; possible D gene TRBD2, 6 bases. Trimming left V 5 bases short and J 5 bases short, with 19 bases between. The CDR3 totals 16 residues. Germline V gene sequence: CDR1 MDHEN, CDR2 SYDVKM.

The chain carries TRBV19 and TRBJ2-1, with a weak D call TRBD2 (6 bases). CDR1 is LNHDA and CDR2 is SQIVND in the germline V gene (reference sequence). Trimming took off 9 bases at V and 0 bases at J, with 18 bases between the two ends. This CDR3 region has 16 residues. The CDR3 bases are TGTGCCAGCGGTGCCCTAGCGACAAGCTCCTACAATGAGCAGTTCTTC. Translated: CASGALATSSYNEQFF.

V gene TRBV4-1 combines with J gene TRBJ1-3; D unresolved. Germline lookup yields CDR1 MGHRA and CDR2 YSYEKL. This CDR3 has 17 residues. V was shortened by 0 bases and J by 0 bases, with 12 bases between the two germline ends. In DNA form, the CDR3 reads TGCGCCAGCAGCCAAGACCCGCAAACGAGCTCTGGAAACACCATATATTTT. Translating it yields CASSQDPQTSSGNTIYF.